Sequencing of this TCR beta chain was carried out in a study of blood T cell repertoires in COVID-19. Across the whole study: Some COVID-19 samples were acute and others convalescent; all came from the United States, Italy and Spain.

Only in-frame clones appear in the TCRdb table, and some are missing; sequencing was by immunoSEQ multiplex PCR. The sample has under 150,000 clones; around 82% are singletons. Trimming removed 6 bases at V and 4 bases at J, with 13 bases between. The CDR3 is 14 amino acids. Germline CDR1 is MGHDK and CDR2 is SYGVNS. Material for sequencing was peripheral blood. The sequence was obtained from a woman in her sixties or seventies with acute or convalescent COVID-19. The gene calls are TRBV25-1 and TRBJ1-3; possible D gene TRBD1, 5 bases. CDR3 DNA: TGTGCCAGCAGCCAGGGAGGGTTCGGAAACACCATATATTTT. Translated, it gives CASSQGGFGNTIYF.